Presented here are 26 T cell receptor beta chains from one specimen sequenced in a study of PD-L1 blockade in urothelial cancer. Measured with immunoSEQ multiplex PCR; TCRdb has only the in-frame clones, and not every one. The sample shows some 63,000 clones, 81% of them seen only once. Time point described: pretreatment peripheral blood. The material sequenced was PBMCs, taken around atezolizumab (anti-PD-L1) treatment. These TCRs come from a man aged 65 to 85 with urothelial cancer.

The V call is TRBV2, the J call TRBJ1-4; a possible D gene is TRBD1 (5 bases). The CDR3 has 14 residues. The V gene lost 4 bases and the J gene lost 7 bases, with 13 bases spanning the gap. Germline V gene lookup returns CDR1 SNHLY and CDR2 FYNNEI. The CDR3 DNA sequence: TGTGCCAGCAGTGGTGGGGCCATGGGTGAAAAACTGTTTTTT. Protein: CASSGGAMGEKLFF.

This rearrangement joins TRBV6-5 to TRBJ2-4; 9 bases agree with TRBD2. After removal of 6 bases from V and 1 base from J, the junction contained 4 bases not matched to a gene. This CDR3 comprises 15 residues. CDR1 MNHEY and CDR2 SVGAGI come from the germline V gene. CDR3: CASRGGRAAKNIQYF. CDR3 nucleotide sequence: TGTGCCAGCAGAGGCGGGAGGGCCGCCAAAAACATTCAGTACTTC.

The chain uses TRBV5-1 and TRBJ2-1, with TRBD2 identical over 7 bases. V shed 3 bases, J shed 2 bases, and the junction held 5 bases outside the gene matches. Germline V gene data show CDR1 as SGHRS and CDR2 as YFSETQ. There are 15 residues in the CDR3. For the CDR3, the DNA is TGCGCCAGCAGCTCCGGGACTACCGCCTACAATGAGCAGTTCTTC. It codes for CASSSGTTAYNEQFF.

V is TRBV30 and J is TRBJ2-5; unclear D gene. Trimming pared 0 bases from V and 0 bases from J, leaving 5 bases between. The CDR3 sequence is 13 residues long. Germline V lookup: CDR1 GTSNPN, CDR2 SVGIG (reference sequence). CDR3 bases: TGTGCCTGGAGTGTAGCGTACCAAGAGACCCAGTACTTC. Translation: CAWSVAYQETQYF.

This chain links TRBV7-9 with TRBJ1-4; TRBD1 aligns across 10 bases. The CDR3 runs to 16 residues. V shed 4 bases and J 5 bases; nucleotides not matched to a gene: 7. Germline CDR1 reads SEHNR; CDR2 reads FQNEAQ (reference sequence). CDR3 DNA sequence: TGTGCCAGCAGCTCCGGGACAGGGGCCTTAAATGAAAAACTGTTTTTT. Translation gives CASSSGTGALNEKLFF.

The gene calls are TRBV5-1 and TRBJ2-7; 8 nucleotides line up with TRBD1. From germline, CDR1 is SGHRS and CDR2 YFSETQ. The CDR3 contains 17 residues. V was clipped by 4 bases and J by 1 base; unmatched bases: 13. The CDR3 is CASSKSSDRAVSYEQYF. The CDR3 DNA is TGCGCCAGCAGCAAATCTTCGGACAGGGCAGTTTCCTACGAGCAGTACTTC.

The gene calls are TRBV6-4 and TRBJ2-7; TRBD2 agrees at 14 bases. V shed 1 base, J shed 3 bases, and the junction held 14 bases outside the gene matches. Germline V lookup: CDR1 MRHNA, CDR2 SNTAGT. CDR3 length: 20 amino acids. The DNA of the CDR3 is TGTGCCAGCAGTGACTACAGACTAGCGGGGGGGAATATTCTCGACTACGAGCAGTACTTC. Translating gives CASSDYRLAGGNILDYEQYF.

The genes are TRBV10-3 and TRBJ1-2; no clear D gene. The CDR3 runs 12 residues. Deletions cut 5 bases from V and 1 base from J, with 5 bases between. Germline-derived CDR1 and CDR2 are ENHRY and SYGVKD. The CDR3, as DNA: TGTGCCATCAGTCCCCTTAACTATGGCTACACCTTC. Residues: CAISPLNYGYTF.

CDR3 loop: CASSPGQGAQTQYF. CDR3 in DNA: TGTGCCAGCAGCCCGGGACAGGGGGCCCAGACCCAGTACTTC. This sequence joins TRBV11-2 and TRBJ2-5; 12 bases align to TRBD1. Trimming at V came to 5 bases and at J to 6 bases, leaving 4 bases not matched to a gene. The CDR3 extends over 14 amino acids. CDR1 and CDR2 from the germline V gene are SGHAT and FQNNGV.

The chain employs TRBV4-1 and TRBJ1-4; D unclear. The CDR3 has 15 residues. CDR1 and CDR2 from the germline V gene are MGHRA and YSYEKL. The V and J ends lost 8 bases and 0 bases respectively, with 13 bases between them. For the CDR3, the DNA is TGCGCCAGCCAAAAACACCTTGCAACTAATGAAAAACTGTTTTTT. This encodes CASQKHLATNEKLFF.

The chain uses TRBV4-1 and TRBJ2-3; D ambiguous. Trimming took 1 base from V and 5 from J, leaving 13 bases between them. The CDR3 contains 15 residues. Per the germline V gene, CDR1 is MGHRA and CDR2 is YSYEKL. The DNA for the CDR3 is TGCGCCAGCAGCCAAGTATTATTAGTAGTAGATACGCAGTATTTT. Encoded protein: CASSQVLLVVDTQYF.

The chain couples TRBV5-1 to TRBJ1-4, with TRBD1 matching over 7 bases. This CDR3 has 15 amino acids. The germline CDR1 and CDR2 sequences are SGHRS and YFSETQ. Unmatched junction bases numbered 2, after V lost 3 bases and J lost 0 bases. The CDR3 DNA follows: TGCGCCAGCAGCTCAGGACAGGCAACTAATGAAAAACTGTTTTTT. Its translation: CASSSGQATNEKLFF. Looking up the rest from reference TRBV5-1 and TRBJ1-4 gives the full variable domain: KAGVTQTPRYLIKTRGQQVTLSCSPISGHRSVSWYQQTPGQGLQFLFEYFSETQRNKGNFPGRFSGRQFSNSRSEMNVSTLELGDSALYLCASSSGQATNEKLFFGSGTQLSVL.

The rearrangement links TRBV20-1 to TRBJ1-1; possibly TRBD1 for D (5 bases). CDR1 DFQATT and CDR2 SNEGSKA come from the germline V gene (reference sequence). V lost 5 bases and J 8 bases, leaving 12 bases between the germline ends. The CDR3 runs to 11 residues. CDR3 sequence reads: CSAGGHSEAFF. As DNA, the CDR3 is TGCAGTGCTGGCGGACATTCAGAAGCTTTCTTT.

This chain connects TRBV5-1 to TRBJ2-3, with D possibly matching TRBD1 (5 bases). The V gene's germline CDR1 is SGHRS and CDR2 YFSETQ. The V gene lost 2 bases and the J gene lost 1 base, with 5 bases spanning the gap. This CDR3 comprises 13 residues. The CDR3 DNA follows: TGCGCCAGCAGCTTACAGGGCACAGATACGCAGTATTTT. The encoded protein is CASSLQGTDTQYF.

This chain joins TRBV6-1 and TRBJ1-5; TRBD1 agrees at 10 bases. There are 14 residues in the CDR3. J lost 6 bases, V lost 10 bases, and 9 bases had no gene match. Germline-derived CDR1 and CDR2 are MNHNS and SASEGT. CDR3 DNA sequence: TGTGCCACCGGGAGGGGACAGGGGACTCAGCCCCAGCATTTT. It specifies CATGRGQGTQPQHF.

The chain links TRBV6-1 to TRBJ1-5; D gene unclear. Germline V lookup: CDR1 MNHNS, CDR2 SASEGT. With 2 bases removed from V and 6 bases from J, the gap between germline ends came to 14 bases. The CDR3 has 15 amino acids. The DNA for the CDR3 is TGTGCCAGCAGTGAATGGGCCCCGAACGTTCAGCCCCAGCATTTT. This codes for CASSEWAPNVQPQHF.

This clone was observed a few times. V and J are TRBV19 and TRBJ1-1; D call uncertain. CDR1 and CDR2 (germline): LNHDA, SQIVND (reference sequence). There are 11 residues in the CDR3. Trimming cost V 6 bases and J 5 bases, with 7 bases left between them. The chain's CDR3 is CASSFLTEAFF. In nucleotides, the CDR3 is TGTGCCAGTAGCTTCTTGACTGAAGCTTTCTTT. Supplemented by reference TRBV19 and TRBJ1-1, the full variable domain reads DGGITQSPKYLFRKEGQNVTLSCEQNLNHDAMYWYRQDPGQGLRLIYYSQIVNDFQKGDIAEGYSVSREKKESFPLTVTSAQKNPTAFYLCASSFLTEAFFGQGTRLTVV.

CDR3 in amino acids: CAISEGQSYEQYF. CDR3 bases: TGTGCCATCAGTGAGGGGCAGTCCTACGAGCAGTACTTC. The J gene is TRBJ2-7, the V gene TRBV10-3; D unresolved. CDR1 and CDR2 (germline): ENHRY, SYGVKD. V was pared by 2 bases and J by 1 base, with 6 bases between. This CDR3 spans 13 amino acids.

Comments on this clone: The junction departs from germline at one end; a sequencing error may be responsible. The rearrangement uses TRBV11-2 and TRBJ2-7, with 10 bases aligning to TRBD1. From germline, CDR1 is SGHAT and CDR2 FQNNGV. CDR3 length: 17 amino acids. The CDR3 DNA reads TGTGCCAGCAGCTTAGATCACTTGGAGACAGGGGGCCTTGAGCAGTGCTTC. This codes for CASSLDHLETGGLEQCF.

V and J are TRBV30 and TRBJ1-5, with D possibly matching TRBD1 (5 bases). This CDR3 comprises 13 residues. Trimming took 2 bases from V and 6 from J, leaving 11 bases between them. CDR1 GTSNPN and CDR2 SVGIG come from the germline V gene (reference sequence). The CDR3 protein is CAWSMGGGQPQHF. In nucleotides, the CDR3 is TGTGCCTGGAGTATGGGGGGAGGTCAGCCCCAGCATTTT.

This clone was seen more than once but under ten times. The chain has TRBV19 and TRBJ2-1, with 8 positions matching TRBD2. The length of the CDR3 is 15 residues. Trimming at V came to 1 base and at J to 5 bases, leaving 4 bases not matched to a gene. CDR1 LNHDA and CDR2 SQIVND come from the germline V gene (reference sequence). The CDR3 here is CASSIVAGGDNEQFF. The CDR3 nucleotides read TGTGCCAGTAGTATAGTGGCGGGGGGAGACAATGAGCAGTTCTTC. Full variable domain (missing parts from reference TRBV19 and TRBJ2-1): DGGITQSPKYLFRKEGQNVTLSCEQNLNHDAMYWYRQDPGQGLRLIYYSQIVNDFQKGDIAEGYSVSREKKESFPLTVTSAQKNPTAFYLCASSIVAGGDNEQFFGPGTRLTVL.

The chain joins TRBV5-1 to TRBJ1-3; 7 bases are a match to TRBD1. The germline CDR1 and CDR2 sequences are SGHRS and YFSETQ. This CDR3 has 17 residues. The V segment lost 4 bases and the J segment 0 bases; nucleotides outside the gene matches: 10. This CDR3 reads CASSVETGRHSGNTIYF. The CDR3 bases are TGCGCCAGCAGCGTAGAGACAGGGCGCCACTCTGGAAACACCATATATTTT. Full variable domain (missing parts from reference TRBV5-1 and TRBJ1-3): KAGVTQTPRYLIKTRGQQVTLSCSPISGHRSVSWYQQTPGQGLQFLFEYFSETQRNKGNFPGRFSGRQFSNSRSEMNVSTLELGDSALYLCASSVETGRHSGNTIYFGEGSWLTVV.

This chain links TRBV23-1 with TRBJ1-5; 7 bases agree with TRBD1. TRBV23-1 is an open reading frame, and its role is uncertain. The ends lost 11 bases at V and 2 bases at J; junction bases unmatched: 21. This CDR3 is 18 amino acids long. The CDR3, as DNA: TGCGCCGGGAAAAAGACAGGGTACTCGTCGGGGCGCAATCAGCCCCAGCATTTT. It specifies CAGKKTGYSSGRNQPQHF.

V usage is TRBV30 and J usage is TRBJ2-1; 10 bases are a match to TRBD2. In germline, CDR1 is GTSNPN, CDR2 SVGIG (reference sequence). J lost 10 bases, V lost 5 bases, and 8 bases had no gene match. CDR3 length: 13 residues. The CDR3 loop is CAWAGTSEWEQFF. The DNA of the CDR3 is TGTGCCTGGGCCGGGACTAGCGAGTGGGAGCAGTTCTTC.

This chain connects TRBV20-1 to TRBJ1-2; maybe TRBD1 (6 bases). Trimming pared 4 bases from V and 6 bases from J, leaving 9 bases between. The CDR3 sequence is 11 residues long. The V gene's germline CDR1 is DFQATT and CDR2 SNEGSKA (reference sequence). The CDR3 DNA follows: TGCAGTGCTACCGGGACACATGGCTACACCTTC. It encodes CSATGTHGYTF.

The CDR3 protein is CASSFRGGGEAETQYF. CDR3 sequence (DNA): TGCGCCAGCAGCTTCAGAGGCGGGGGCGAGGCAGAGACCCAGTACTTC. The chain uses TRBV5-1 and TRBJ2-5; D might be TRBD2 (7 bases). Germline CDR1 reads SGHRS; CDR2 reads YFSETQ. This CDR3 has 16 residues. Trimming cost V 2 bases and J 4 bases, with 18 bases left between them.